This T cell receptor beta chain was recorded in a study of cytomegalovirus exposure and HLA in healthy donors. The V gene lost 5 bases and the J gene lost 2 bases, with 13 bases spanning the gap. Looked up from germline, CDR1 is GTSNPN and CDR2 is SVGIG (reference sequence). This CDR3 spans 14 amino acids. Use of 60 Vbeta and 13 Jbeta primers characterized the PCR. Assay used: immunoSEQ multiplex PCR; TCRdb lists only in-frame clones, some missing. The data contain about 160,000 clones, approximately 74% of them singletons. This TCR was sampled from a woman in her 30s in good health and CMV-seronegative. The V gene is TRBV30, the J gene TRBJ1-3; tentative D call: TRBD1 (5 bases). Material: PBMCs. The CDR3 loop reads CAWGGAYPGNTIYF. CDR3 nucleotides: TGTGCCTGGGGAGGGGCTTACCCTGGAAACACCATATATTTT.